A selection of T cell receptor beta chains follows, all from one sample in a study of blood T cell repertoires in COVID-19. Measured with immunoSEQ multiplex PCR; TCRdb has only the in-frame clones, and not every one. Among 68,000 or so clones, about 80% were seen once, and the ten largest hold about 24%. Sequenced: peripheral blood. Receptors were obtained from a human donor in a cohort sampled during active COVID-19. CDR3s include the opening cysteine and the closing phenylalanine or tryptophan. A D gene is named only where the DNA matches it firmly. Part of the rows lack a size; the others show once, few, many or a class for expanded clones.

TGTGCCAGCAGTTTACGGACCGGGGAGCTGTTTTTT	CASSLRTGELFF	-	TRBJ2-2	TRBV12-3/TRBV12-4	-
TGCGCCAGCAGCTTGGAGGGGACCGGGGAGCTGTTTTTT	CASSLEGTGELFF	-	TRBJ2-2	TRBV5-1	-
TGTGCCAGCAGCTCTACTAGCGGGCAGTACAATGAGCAGTTCTTC	CASSSTSGQYNEQFF	TRBD2	TRBJ2-1	TRBV7-2	once
TGCGCCAGCAGACCGGCAGGGACTAGCGGGAACTACGAGCAGTACTTC	CASRPAGTSGNYEQYF	TRBD2	TRBJ2-7	TRBV10-2	-
TGCGCCAGCAGCTTGCGCTCGGGGCTGGAGGGTGAGCAGTTCTTC	CASSLRSGLEGEQFF	-	TRBJ2-1	TRBV5-1	-
TGTGCCAGCAGTACCGGGACTTTCTCCTACAATGAGCAGTTCTTC	CASSTGTFSYNEQFF	-	TRBJ2-1	TRBV5-4	once
TGTGCCACCAGTGACCCTCGACTAGCGGGGGGGCCTTTAGATACGCAGTATTTT	CATSDPRLAGGPLDTQYF	TRBD2	TRBJ2-3	TRBV24-1	few
TGCAGCGTTTCCGGGACTAGCGGGAGCAACTCCTACGAGCAGTACTTC	CSVSGTSGSNSYEQYF	TRBD2	TRBJ2-7	TRBV29-1	-
TGTGCCAGCAGTGACCCCGGCACAGATACGCAGTATTTT	CASSDPGTDTQYF	-	TRBJ2-3	TRBV2	many
TGTGCCAGCGCCCTCTCGACAGGGGGCTCCTACGAGCAGTACTTC	CASALSTGGSYEQYF	TRBD1	TRBJ2-7	TRBV18	-
TGTGCCAGCACCCGCTTGGTCGGGACTGAAGCTTTCTTT	CASTRLVGTEAFF	-	TRBJ1-1	TRBV7-2	-
TGTGCCAGCAGTTACTCGGCGGATACTAATGAAAAACTGTTTTTT	CASSYSADTNEKLFF	-	TRBJ1-4	TRBV6-2/TRBV6-3	-
TGTGCCAGCAGCTCCCCCCCTCCGGAGACGAATAATTCACCCCTCCACTTT	CASSSPPPETNNSPLHF	-	TRBJ1-6	TRBV11-2	-
TGCGCCAGCAGCTTCTCGGCGCAGGGATCCTCCGGGTACACCTTC	CASSFSAQGSSGYTF	-	TRBJ1-2	TRBV5-1	-
TGTGCCAGCAGCCGGGGGACAGGGTTCATGAACACTGAAGCTTTCTTT	CASSRGTGFMNTEAFF	TRBD1	TRBJ1-1	TRBV5-4	-
TGTGCCACCAGCAGAGATAGGAGGTCCGGAGAGACCCAGTACTTC	CATSRDRRSGETQYF	-	TRBJ2-5	TRBV15	-
TGTGCCAGCAGCCCCGTACGGGGTCCACCCCTCCACTTT	CASSPVRGPPLHF	-	TRBJ1-6	TRBV6-5	few
TGTGCCAGCAGCAAGGACAGGGGGCTGGGATCCTACGAGCAGTACTTC	CASSKDRGLGSYEQYF	TRBD1	TRBJ2-7	TRBV5-8	-
TGTGCCAGTAGTATCCCCAGTCGATCACCCCTCCACTTT	CASSIPSRSPLHF	-	TRBJ1-6	TRBV19	-
TGTGCCAGCAGTCTAAACAGACAGGGGGGTTCCGAGCCCCAGCATTTT	CASSLNRQGGSEPQHF	TRBD1	TRBJ1-5	TRBV6-6	-
TGTGCCAGCAGCTCCTTGTCACCAGGGTTAAGTAATGAGCAGTTCTTC	CASSSLSPGLSNEQFF	-	TRBJ2-1	TRBV28	-
TGTGCCAGCGTGGCAGGGGCATTGAACACTGAAGCTTTCTTT	CASVAGALNTEAFF	-	TRBJ1-1	TRBV28	-
TGTGCCAGCAGCTTAGTGTCAGCGAACACCGGGGAGCTGTTTTTT	CASSLVSANTGELFF	-	TRBJ2-2	TRBV7-8	-
TGTGCCAGCAGCACCCTAGGGACAGGGAGAAACGAGCAGTACTTC	CASSTLGTGRNEQYF	TRBD1	TRBJ2-7	TRBV28	-
TGTGCCAGCAGTTCCTACAGGGTAACCTATAATTCACCCCTCCACTTT	CASSSYRVTYNSPLHF	-	TRBJ1-6	TRBV6-5	-
TGCGCCAGCAGCCAAGGGGGAGGGGGTTTTGCTGGAAACACCATATATTTT	CASSQGGGGFAGNTIYF	-	TRBJ1-3	TRBV4-1	few
TGTGCCAGTAGTAGAGGAGGGGGGGGGCCCCCCAATGAGCAGTTCTTC	CASSRGGGGPPNEQFF	-	TRBJ2-1	TRBV19	-
TGTGCCAGCAGTCGGACTGGGAACACTGAAGCTTTCTTT	CASSRTGNTEAFF	-	TRBJ1-1	TRBV6-4	-
TGTGCCAGCAGCGGGGGACAGAAATCTACCGGGGAGCTGTTTTTT	CASSGGQKSTGELFF	TRBD1	TRBJ2-2	TRBV7-9	-
TGTGCCAGCAGTTACCGACGGGGGTACGGCCCCTACGAGCAGTACTTC	CASSYRRGYGPYEQYF	-	TRBJ2-7	TRBV6-2/TRBV6-3	-
TGTGCCAGCAGTTTAGAACCCGCCGTAGATACCCAGTACTTC	CASSLEPAVDTQYF	-	TRBJ2-5	TRBV28	-
TGTGCCAGCAGCCCCGGGACAGGGGTGGGTTCGGAAGCTTTCTTT	CASSPGTGVGSEAFF	TRBD1	TRBJ1-1	TRBV3-1/TRBV3-2	-
TGTGCCAGCAGTGTGGGTAACAGGGACGGCTACACCTTC	CASSVGNRDGYTF	-	TRBJ1-2	TRBV2	-
TGCGCCAGCAGTCTGGGACTAGCGCGCACAGATACGCAGTATTTT	CASSLGLARTDTQYF	TRBD2	TRBJ2-3	TRBV5-1	-
TGTGCCAGCAGCTTATTTGAAGAACTCACCCAAAACAATGAGCAGTTCTTC	CASSLFEELTQNNEQFF	-	TRBJ2-1	TRBV11-2	-
TGTGCCAGCAGCTTAGTTGGCACGGGGAGGGGTGGCACAGATACGCAGTATTTT	CASSLVGTGRGGTDTQYF	TRBD2	TRBJ2-3	TRBV11-2	-
TGTGCCATCAGCCCACAGGGTAATGATGAAAAACTGTTTTTT	CAISPQGNDEKLFF	-	TRBJ1-4	TRBV10-3	-
TGTGCCAGCAGCTTAGATGGAACTAGCGGGAGTGGGAATGAGCAGTTCTTC	CASSLDGTSGSGNEQFF	TRBD2	TRBJ2-1	TRBV11-2	-
TGTGCCACCTACAGGGGGCGCGTGGCTAACTATGGCTACACCTTC	CATYRGRVANYGYTF	TRBD1	TRBJ1-2	TRBV28	few
TGTGCCAGCAGCAAAAAGCAAGGGGCGCGGAATGAGCAGTTCTTC	CASSKKQGARNEQFF	-	TRBJ2-1	TRBV21-1	-
TGCGCCAGCAGAAGGGACAGGAACATGAACACTGAAGCTTTCTTT	CASRRDRNMNTEAFF	TRBD1	TRBJ1-1	TRBV10-2	-
TGTGCCTGGAGTGGAGGGCTGGGAGATACGCAGTATTTT	CAWSGGLGDTQYF	-	TRBJ2-3	TRBV30	-
TGTGCCATCACCGTGGGAGGGTTGTCACCCCTCCACTTT	CAITVGGLSPLHF	-	TRBJ1-6	TRBV6-6	-
TGTGCCAGCAGCCCGAGAGGCGTTTATGGCTACACCTTC	CASSPRGVYGYTF	-	TRBJ1-2	TRBV5-6	once
TGTGCCAGCAGCTTAGGGCCTAGCGGGGGGGCCGGGACCCAGTACTTC	CASSLGPSGGAGTQYF	TRBD2	TRBJ2-5	TRBV7-8	-
TGTGCCAGCAGCCCCTCCCCACGCGTCGGAGATACGCAGTATTTT	CASSPSPRVGDTQYF	-	TRBJ2-3	TRBV9	-
TGTGCCAGCAGCGCAACAGGCTCACCATTCAAAAACATTCAGTACTTC	CASSATGSPFKNIQYF	-	TRBJ2-4	TRBV3-1/TRBV3-2	-
TGCGCCAGCAGCTTGGGGGGCCAGACGAACACCGGGGAGCTGTTTTTT	CASSLGGQTNTGELFF	-	TRBJ2-2	TRBV5-1	-
TGCGCCAGCAGCCCAGGGGGCGCGGCTGGGGGTACTGAAGCTTTCTTT	CASSPGGAAGGTEAFF	TRBD1	TRBJ1-1	TRBV5-1	-
TGTGCCAGCGGAACCGCGGCGAAACTGTTTTTT	CASGTAAKLFF	-	TRBJ1-4	TRBV28	few